This TCR beta chain was documented in a study of T cells in narcolepsy. Germline V gene data show CDR1 as SGHVS and CDR2 as FQNEAQ. This CDR3 contains 15 residues. Trimming took off 4 bases at V and 2 bases at J, with 13 bases between the two ends. Libraries were prepared by immunoSEQ multiplex PCR; TCRdb keeps only in-frame clonotypes and omits some of them. The data contain about 37,000 clones, approximately 80% of them singletons. The chain recombines TRBV7-8 with TRBJ2-3; D remains unclear. The sequenced material came from memory (CD45RA-) CD4+ T cells from blood. The source of this sequence is a human donor in good health. The CDR3: CASSSRLFNTDTQYF. CDR3 bases: TGTGCCAGCAGCTCCCGGTTATTTAACACAGATACGCAGTATTTT.